Here is one T cell receptor beta chain with its context. The antigen is undetermined. The PCR made use of 60 Vbeta and 13 Jbeta primers. How the authors handled the data: Among the unique TCR beta chains that a later analysis counted, about 86 million in all, roughly 9.9 million were shared. Method: immunoSEQ multiplex PCR; TCRdb's copy keeps in-frame clones and lacks some. V, J and clone size derive from that table, while D and trimming were established from the DNA sequence. The data contain 90,000 to 150,000 clones, around 60% of them singletons. These data are taken from a study of cytomegalovirus exposure and HLA in healthy donors. Study results and limitations: It was taken for granted in presence/absence analyses that sequencing depth across donors was roughly uniform.

This TCR was sampled from a man aged 35 to 55 in good health and CMV-seropositive. Sequencing was performed on PBMCs.

The CDR3 DNA reads as TGTGCCAGCAGAGCAGGGTTTGGCTACACCTTC. Translating it yields CASRAGFGYTF. The chain recombines TRBV2 with TRBJ1-2; possibly TRBD1 for D (5 bases). The germline V and J ends were trimmed by 6 bases and 7 bases, with 9 bases remaining between them. CDR3 length: 11 residues. Germline CDR1 reads SNHLY; CDR2 reads FYNNEI.